The subject of this entry is one TCR beta chain. The data stem from a study of blood T cell repertoires in COVID-19. Authors' data handling: The authors estimated nucleated cell counts from reference gene primer amplification. Repertoires were generated with immunoSEQ multiplex PCR, while TCRdb's copy carries only in-frame clones and drops some. That table furnishes V, J and clone size, whereas the DNA furnished D and trimming. Of some 86,000 clones in the sample, over 80% were seen once. CDR3 length: 15 amino acids. V was clipped by 5 bases and J by 3 bases; unmatched bases: 5. The germline gives CDR1 MDHEN, CDR2 SYDVKM.

The sample consisted of peripheral blood. The receptor's source is a woman of 80 years or more with active or convalescent COVID-19. V and J are TRBV28 and TRBJ2-7; 12 positions match TRBD2. CDR3 nucleotide sequence: TGTGCCAGCAGTCCACTAGCGGGAGGTAGCTACGAGCAGTACTTC. Protein sequence: CASSPLAGGSYEQYF.